The T cell receptor (beta chain) under discussion was sequenced for a study of blood T cell repertoires in COVID-19. Study information: The origin of the acute and convalescent COVID-19 samples was the United States, Italy and Spain.

Clinical histories supplied by participants themselves formed the basis of cohort assignment. Only a few counts were recorded for this clone. TCRdb's copy holds only in-frame clones and misses some; the assay was immunoSEQ multiplex PCR. This table holds roughly 250,000 clones, 75% to 90% found once. Input material: PBMCs or T cells enriched from blood (not recorded which). The source of this sequence is a woman between 25 and 40 years old with acute COVID-19.

The CDR3 loop reads CASSRGGALDTQYF. In DNA form, the CDR3 reads TGTGCCAGCAGCCGCGGGGGGGCGCTGGATACGCAGTATTTT. This sequence joins TRBV5-5 and TRBJ2-3; 9 nucleotides line up with TRBD2. Germline trimming cut 4 bases from V and 6 bases from J; bases unmatched to any gene: 6. The V gene's germline CDR1 is SGHKS and CDR2 YYEKEE (reference sequence). The CDR3 spans 14 residues.